This T cell receptor beta chain was profiled in a study of blood T cell repertoires in COVID-19. For the study at large: Sample material is recorded as cDNA or gDNA derived from T cells, B-cell-depleted T cells, or PBMCs.

Those enrolled in Seattle joined during active infection and were followed longitudinally afterward. Sequenced by immunoSEQ multiplex PCR; TCRdb stores in-frame clones only, minus some. The data hold more than 80,000 clones, with 76% observed a single time. The CDR3 sequence is 15 residues long. V lost 0 bases, J lost 7 bases, and 17 bases lay in between. The germline CDR1 and CDR2 sequences are SGHRS and YFSETQ. The clonotype comes from a man older than 75 with COVID-19, enrolled during active disease. Material: peripheral blood. The chain joins TRBV5-1 to TRBJ2-7; D may be TRBD1 (6 bases). CDR3 sequence reads: CASSLVAGTSREQYF. CDR3 nucleotides: TGCGCCAGCAGCTTGGTTGCTGGGACATCGAGAGAGCAGTACTTC.